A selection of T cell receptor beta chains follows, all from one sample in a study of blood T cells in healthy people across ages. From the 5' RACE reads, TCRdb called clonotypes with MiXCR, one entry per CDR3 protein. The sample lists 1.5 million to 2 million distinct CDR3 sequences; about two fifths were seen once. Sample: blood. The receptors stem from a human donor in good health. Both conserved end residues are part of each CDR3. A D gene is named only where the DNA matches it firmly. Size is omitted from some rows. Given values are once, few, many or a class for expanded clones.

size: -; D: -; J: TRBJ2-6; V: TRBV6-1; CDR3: CASSAQTASGANVLTF; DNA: TGTGCCAGCAGTGCCCAGACAGCTTCTGGGGCCAACGTCCTGACTTTC
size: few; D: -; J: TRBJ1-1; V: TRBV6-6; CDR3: CASSTGRPEAFF; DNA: TGTGCCAGCAGTACGGGACGGCCTGAAGCTTTCTTT
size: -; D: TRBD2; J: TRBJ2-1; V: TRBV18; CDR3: CASSRTQRGAYNEQFF; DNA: TGTGCCAGCTCACGGACCCAGCGGGGGGCCTACAATGAGCAGTTCTTC
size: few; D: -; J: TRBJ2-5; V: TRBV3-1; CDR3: CASREDYRAQETQYF; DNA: TGTGCCAGCAGGGAGGACTATCGTGCCCAAGAGACCCAGTACTTC
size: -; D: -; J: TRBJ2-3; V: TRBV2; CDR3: CASKRTTNTDTQYF; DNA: TGTGCCAGCAAAAGGACTACCAACACAGATACGCAGTATTTT
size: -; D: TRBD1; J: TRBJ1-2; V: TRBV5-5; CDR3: CASSRQGAFNYGYTF; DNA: TGTGCCAGCAGCCGACAGGGGGCGTTTAACTATGGCTACACCTTC
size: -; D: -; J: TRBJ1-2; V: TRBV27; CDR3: CASSLEGWDGYTF; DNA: TGCGCCAGCAGCTTAGAGGGATGGGATGGCTACACCTTC
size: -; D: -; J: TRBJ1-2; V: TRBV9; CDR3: CAGSAMTGAYGYTF; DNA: TGTGCCGGCAGCGCGATGACAGGCGCTTATGGCTACACCTTC
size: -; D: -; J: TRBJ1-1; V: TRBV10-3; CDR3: CAIMGNTEAFF; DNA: TGTGCCATCATGGGGAACACTGAAGCTTTCTTT
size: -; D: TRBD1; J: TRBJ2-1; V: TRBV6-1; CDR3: CASSLFPIWDRGKKSYNEQFF; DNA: TGTGCCAGCAGTCTATTTCCGATTTGGGACAGGGGTAAGAAATCCTACAATGAGCAGTTCTTC
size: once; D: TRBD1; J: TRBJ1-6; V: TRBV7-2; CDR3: CASSSGLRTGGPLHF; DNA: TGTGCCAGCAGCTCAGGACTTCGGACAGGCGGACCCCTCCACTTT
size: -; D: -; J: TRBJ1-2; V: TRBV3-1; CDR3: CASSLEGMVNYGYTF; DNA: TGTGCCAGCAGCCTCGAAGGCATGGTAAACTATGGCTACACCTTC
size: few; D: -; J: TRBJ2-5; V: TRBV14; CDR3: CASSSRPRPQETQYF; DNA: TGTGCCAGCAGCTCTCGGCCCCGTCCCCAAGAGACCCAGTACTTC
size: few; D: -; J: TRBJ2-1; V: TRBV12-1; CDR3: CASSFAAGSSYNEQFF; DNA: -
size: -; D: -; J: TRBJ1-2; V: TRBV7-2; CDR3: CASSTQGGRGYTF; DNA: TGTGCCAGCAGCACACAGGGTGGACGTGGCTACACCTTC
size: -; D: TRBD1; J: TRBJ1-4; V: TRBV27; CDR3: CASGLDRDDEKLFF; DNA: TGTGCCAGCGGGTTAGACAGGGATGATGAAAAACTGTTTTTT
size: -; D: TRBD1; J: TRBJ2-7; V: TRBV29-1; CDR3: CSVLLGQGVRSSDEQYF; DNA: TGCAGCGTTCTCCTGGGACAGGGTGTTCGTTCGTCCGACGAGCAGTACTTC
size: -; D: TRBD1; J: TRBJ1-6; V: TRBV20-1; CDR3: CSARLDRVDSPLHF; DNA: TGCAGTGCTAGATTAGACAGGGTTGACTCACCCCTCCACTTT
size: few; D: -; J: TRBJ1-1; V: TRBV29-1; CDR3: CSVEEGDYTEAFF; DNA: TGCAGCGTTGAGGAAGGGGATTACACTGAAGCTTTCTTT
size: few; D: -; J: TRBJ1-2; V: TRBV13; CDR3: CASSLKGSYGYTF; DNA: TGTGCCAGCAGCTTAAAGGGTTCCTATGGCTACACCTTC
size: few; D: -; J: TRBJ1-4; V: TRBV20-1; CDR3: CSARDFVSTNEKLFF; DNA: TGCAGTGCTAGAGATTTTGTATCAACTAATGAAAAACTGTTTTTT
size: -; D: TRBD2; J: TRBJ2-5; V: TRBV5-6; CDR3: CASSPGLAGIKETQYF; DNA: TGTGCCAGCAGCCCCGGACTAGCGGGGATTAAAGAGACCCAGTACTTC
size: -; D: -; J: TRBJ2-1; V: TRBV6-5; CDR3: CASSYSLGQLYNEQFF; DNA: TGTGCCAGCAGTTACTCGTTAGGACAGTTATACAATGAGCAGTTCTTC
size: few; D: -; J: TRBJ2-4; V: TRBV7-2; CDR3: CASSPSKENIQYF; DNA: TGTGCCAGCAGCCCATCGAAGGAAAACATTCAGTACTTC
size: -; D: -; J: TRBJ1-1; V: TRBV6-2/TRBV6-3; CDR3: CASLKPSRAGFTEAFF; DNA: TGTGCCAGCCTCAAACCCAGCCGGGCAGGGTTCACTGAAGCTTTCTTT
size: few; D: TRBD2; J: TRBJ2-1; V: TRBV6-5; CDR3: CASSRLAEDNEQFF; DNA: TGTGCCAGCAGCCGACTAGCAGAAGACAATGAGCAGTTCTTC
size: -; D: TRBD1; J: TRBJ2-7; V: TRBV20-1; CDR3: CSAAGQAPTGEQYF; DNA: TGCAGTGCTGCCGGACAGGCACCTACGGGCGAGCAGTACTTC
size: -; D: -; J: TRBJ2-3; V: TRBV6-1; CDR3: CASSEWEQVTDTQYF; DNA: TGTGCCAGCAGTGAATGGGAGCAGGTCACAGATACGCAGTATTTT
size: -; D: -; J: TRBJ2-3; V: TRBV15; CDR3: CAARTGQVGDTQYF; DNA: TGTGCCGCCCGAACAGGGCAAGTTGGGGATACGCAGTATTTT
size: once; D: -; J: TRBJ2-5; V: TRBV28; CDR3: CASRAWDGWDEQYF; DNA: TGTGCCAGCAGGGCCTGGGATGGGTGGGATGAGCAGTACTTC
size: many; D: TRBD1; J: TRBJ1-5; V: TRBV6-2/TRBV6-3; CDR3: CASSLDRVGQPQHF; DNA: TGTGCCAGCAGCCTTGACAGGGTCGGCCAGCCCCAGCATTTT
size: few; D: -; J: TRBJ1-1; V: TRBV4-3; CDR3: CASSQTRNTEAFF; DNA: TGTGCCAGCAGTCAAACACGGAACACTGAAGCTTTCTTT
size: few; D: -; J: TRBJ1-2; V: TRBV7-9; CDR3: CALDTGGGNGYTF; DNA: TGTGCCTTAGACACAGGAGGAGGGAATGGCTACACCTTC
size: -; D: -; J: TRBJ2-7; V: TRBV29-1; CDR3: CSVTDAGDSYEQYF; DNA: TGCAGCGTAACAGATGCAGGGGACTCCTACGAGCAGTACTTC
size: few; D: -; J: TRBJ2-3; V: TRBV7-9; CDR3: CASSLGLASDTDTQYF; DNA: TGTGCCAGCAGCTTAGGTCTAGCGTCAGACACAGATACGCAGTATTTT
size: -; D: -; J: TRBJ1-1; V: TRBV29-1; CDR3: CSGLQDYTEAFF; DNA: TGCAGCGGATTACAGGACTACACTGAAGCTTTCTTT
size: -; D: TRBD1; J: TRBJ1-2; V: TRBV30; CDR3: CAYDLTGSGGYTF; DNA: TGTGCCTACGATCTGACAGGGTCAGGTGGCTACACCTTC
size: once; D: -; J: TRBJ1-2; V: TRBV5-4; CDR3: CASSRWTEVGYTF; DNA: TGTGCCAGCAGTCGCTGGACAGAGGTTGGCTACACCTTC
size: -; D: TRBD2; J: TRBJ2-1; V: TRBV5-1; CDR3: CASSISGNQYNEQFF; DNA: TGCGCCAGCAGCATTAGCGGGAACCAGTACAATGAGCAGTTCTTC
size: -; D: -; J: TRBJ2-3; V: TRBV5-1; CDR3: CASSLSSTDTRYF; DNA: TGCGCCAGCAGCTTGTCTAGCACAGATACGCGGTATTTT
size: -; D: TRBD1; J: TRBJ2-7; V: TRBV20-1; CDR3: CSATRQGQSYEQYF; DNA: TGCAGTGCTACCCGACAGGGACAGAGTTACGAGCAGTACTTC
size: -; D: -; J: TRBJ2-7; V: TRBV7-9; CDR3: CASSRLLGAYEQYF; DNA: TGTGCCAGCAGCCGACTGTTAGGAGCCTACGAGCAGTACTTC
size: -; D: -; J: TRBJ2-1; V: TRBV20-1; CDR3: CSARWGGPTYNEQFF; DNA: TGCAGTGCTCGGTGGGGGGGCCCCACCTACAATGAGCAGTTCTTC
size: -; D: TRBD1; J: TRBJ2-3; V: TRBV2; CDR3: CAIRQGPRTDTQYF; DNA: TGTGCCATTAGACAGGGACCCCGCACAGATACGCAGTATTTT
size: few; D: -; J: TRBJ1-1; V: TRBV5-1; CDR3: CASSPPSGNTEAFF; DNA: TGCGCCAGCAGCCCCCCTTCGGGGAACACTGAAGCTTTCTTT
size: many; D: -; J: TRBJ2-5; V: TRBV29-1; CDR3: CSAADSKETQYF; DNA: TGCAGCGCTGCGGACTCCAAAGAGACCCAGTACTTC
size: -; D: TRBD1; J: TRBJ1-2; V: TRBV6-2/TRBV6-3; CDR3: CASSYPTGPVKYGYTF; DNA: TGTGCCAGCAGTTACCCGACAGGGCCGGTTAAGTATGGCTACACCTTC
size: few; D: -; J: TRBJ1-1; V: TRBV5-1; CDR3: CASSLYRGSGTEAFF; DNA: TGCGCCAGCAGCCTGTATCGGGGTAGTGGCACTGAAGCTTTCTTT
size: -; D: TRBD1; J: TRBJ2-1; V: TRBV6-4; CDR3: CASSEWGTGGFNEQFF; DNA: TGTGCCAGCAGTGAATGGGGGACAGGGGGTTTTAATGAGCAGTTCTTC
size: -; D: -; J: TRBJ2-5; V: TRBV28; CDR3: CASSRDAGETQYF; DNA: TGTGCCAGCAGTCGGGACGCGGGGGAGACCCAGTACTTC
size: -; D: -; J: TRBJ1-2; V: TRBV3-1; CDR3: CASSQQARGLLGYTF; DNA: TGTGCCAGCAGCCAACAAGCCAGGGGACTCCTAGGCTACACCTTC
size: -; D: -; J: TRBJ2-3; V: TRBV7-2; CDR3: CASSLQTGITDTQYF; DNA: TGTGCCAGCAGCCTTCAGACAGGCATCACAGATACGCAGTATTTT
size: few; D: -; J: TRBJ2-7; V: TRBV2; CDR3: CASSVSQVFLLANYEQYF; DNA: TGTGCCAGCAGTGTCTCTCAGGTTTTTCTACTTGCCAACTACGAGCAGTACTTC
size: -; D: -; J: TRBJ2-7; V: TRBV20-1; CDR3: CSAGQHYEQYF; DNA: TGCAGTGCGGGGCAGCATTACGAGCAGTACTTC